This T cell receptor (beta chain) was identified during a study of blood T cell repertoires in COVID-19 (dated by TCRdb to between 2020 and 2021). In the study overall: Collaborator samples came from the United States, Italy and Spain and covered acute and convalescent phases of COVID-19. The material from the prospective study consisted of cDNA or gDNA derived from T cells, B-cell-depleted T cells, or PBMCs. The dataset comprised deeply sampled blood TCRbeta repertoires from subjects exposed to, actively infected with, or recovered from COVID-19. A freely available public database, intended as a resource for researchers studying the immune response to SARS-CoV-2, is where the repertoires were released. Samples came from the ongoing ImmuneRACE study (first 160 participants) plus 1,254 subjects from 6 global collaborators. Sample metadata almost always included a de-identified subject ID, COVID-19 status, age in years and sex. Where available, HLA class I and class II types were taken from metadata supplied by the sample provider and were not determined by assay-based typing.

The paper's findings and limits, for the study overall: The quantity of clinical and demographic metadata differed by source and by participant and was supplied without curation.

The collaborating institutions used their own protocols to collect whole blood in K2EDTA tubes. Collaborator samples were shipped for TCRbeta analysis as frozen whole blood, isolated PBMCs, or DNA extracted from either sample type. This clone has just a few counts. No antigen is known for it. Per-base quality was not reported, and no clone a single base away is much larger than it. The immunoSEQ Assay, a bias-controlled multiplex PCR, was used to amplify TCRbeta CDR3 regions from genomic DNA. In the original analysis: The number of nucleated cells in each sample was estimated from the amplification of reference gene primers within the assay. Sequence reads were collapsed and filtered to measure the absolute abundance of every unique TCRbeta CDR3 rearrangement. For each sample, productive Simpson clonality was calculated by taking the square root of Simpson's diversity index across productive rearrangements. Held by TCRdb, this immuneACCESS table contains in-frame sequences only and omits some clones. Under half of the omission traces to an unresolved V gene where checked; the cause of the rest is unknown. The DNA gave D and trimming, while V, J and clone size come from that table. Recorded for this sample are roughly 120,000 clones; 70% to 90% of them occurred a single time. The leading ten clones occupy less than 1.5% of the sample.

The sequencing input was peripheral blood. The source is a human donor in a cohort sampled during active COVID-19.

The CDR3 protein is CASSSSGTGFYEQYF. The bases are TGTGCCAGCAGCTCGTCCGGGACAGGGTTCTACGAGCAGTACTTC. Recombination linked TRBV7-3 to TRBJ2-7; 9 junctional bases match TRBD1. The germline V gene sets CDR1 to SGHTA and CDR2 to FQGTGA. From V the trimming removes 4 bases and from J it removes 3 bases, while the gene matches leave 7 bases of the junction unaccounted for. Counted from cysteine to phenylalanine, this CDR3 has 15 amino acids. The entry retains the CDR3 DNA only, 45 bases that are in frame from base 1.